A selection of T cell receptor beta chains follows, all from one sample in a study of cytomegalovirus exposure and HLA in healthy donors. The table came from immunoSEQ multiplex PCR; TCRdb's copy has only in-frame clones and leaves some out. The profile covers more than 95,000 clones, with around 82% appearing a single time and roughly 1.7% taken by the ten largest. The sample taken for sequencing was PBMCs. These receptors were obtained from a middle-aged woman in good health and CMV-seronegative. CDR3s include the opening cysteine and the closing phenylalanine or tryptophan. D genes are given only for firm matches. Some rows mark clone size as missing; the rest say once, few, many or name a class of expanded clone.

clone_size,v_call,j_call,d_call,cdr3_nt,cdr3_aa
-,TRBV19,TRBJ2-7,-,TGTGCCAGTAGTATAAGTAGGGGCTACGAGCAGTACTTC,CASSISRGYEQYF
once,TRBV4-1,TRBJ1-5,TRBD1,TGCGCCAGCAGCCAAACGGGACAGGGAAGCCAGCCCCAGCATTTT,CASSQTGQGSQPQHF
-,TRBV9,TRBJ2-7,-,TGTGCCAGCAGCGCAAGCGGGCCCTTTTACGAGCAGTACTTC,CASSASGPFYEQYF
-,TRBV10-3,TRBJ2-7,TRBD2,TGTGCCACCGGTCGGACTAGCGGGAGGTCGGTGAACGAGCAGTACTTC,CATGRTSGRSVNEQYF
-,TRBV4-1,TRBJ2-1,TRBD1,TGCGCCAGCAGCCTCCGGGACAGATACAATGAGCAGTTCTTC,CASSLRDRYNEQFF
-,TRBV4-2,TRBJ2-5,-,TGTGCCAGCAGCCAAGGGGCTAGCCTCTTAGAGACCCAGTACTTC,CASSQGASLLETQYF
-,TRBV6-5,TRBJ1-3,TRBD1,TGTGCCAGCAGTTTCGACAGGGGAAGGACTGGAAACACCATATATTTT,CASSFDRGRTGNTIYF
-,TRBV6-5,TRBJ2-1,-,TGTGCCAGCAGTTACGGTCGGGATTTTGAGCAGTTCTTC,CASSYGRDFEQFF
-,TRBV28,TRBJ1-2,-,TGTGCCAGCAGGACGACAGGAATTAACTATGGCTACACCTTC,CASRTTGINYGYTF
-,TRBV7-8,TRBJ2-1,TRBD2,TGTGCCAGCAGCTTAGCTCGGCTAGCGGGGGGGTACAATGAGCAGTTCTTC,CASSLARLAGGYNEQFF
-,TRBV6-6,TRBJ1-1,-,TGTGCCAGCAAAAGGGGCCCGGAGGGGAACACTGAAGCTTTCTTT,CASKRGPEGNTEAFF
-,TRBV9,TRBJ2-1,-,TGTGCCAGCAGCGTATCCGGGAATGAGCAGTTCTTC,CASSVSGNEQFF
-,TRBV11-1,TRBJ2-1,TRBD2,TGTGCCAGCATCCCCTCTGGGGGAGGGAACAATGAGCAGTTCTTC,CASIPSGGGNNEQFF
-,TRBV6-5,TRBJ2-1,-,TGTGCCAGCAGTTACGTCGGGTACAATGAGCAGTTCTTC,CASSYVGYNEQFF
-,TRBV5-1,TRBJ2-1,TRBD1,TGCGCCAGCAGCTTAGAAGAGACAGGGGGGACCAATGAGCAGTTCTTC,CASSLEETGGTNEQFF
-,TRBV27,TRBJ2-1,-,TGTGCCAGCAGTTTATCCTCAGGGGACTCCTACAATGAGCAGTTCTTC,CASSLSSGDSYNEQFF
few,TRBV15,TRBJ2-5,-,TGTGCCACCAGCAGAGACCGAGAGACCCAGTACTTC,CATSRDRETQYF
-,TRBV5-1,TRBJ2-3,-,TGCGCCAGCAGCTCCGGGACTCGCACAGATACGCAGTATTTT,CASSSGTRTDTQYF
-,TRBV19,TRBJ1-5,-,TGTGCCAGTAGTACTAGCCGAAGCAATCAGCCCCAGCATTTT,CASSTSRSNQPQHF
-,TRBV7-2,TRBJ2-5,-,TGTGCCAGCAGCTATGGGGCGGAGACCCAGTACTTC,CASSYGAETQYF
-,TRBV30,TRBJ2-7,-,TGTGCCTGGAGTGTCGTACAGGGTAACGAGCAGTACTTC,CAWSVVQGNEQYF
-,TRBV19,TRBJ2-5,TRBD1,TGTGCCAGTAGTCCCCATCGGGACAGGGCTTTTCAAGAGCAGTACTTC,CASSPHRDRAFQEQYF
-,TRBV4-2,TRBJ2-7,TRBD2,TGTGCCAGCAGCCCATCGGCGACTAGCGTGTACGAGCAGTACTTC,CASSPSATSVYEQYF
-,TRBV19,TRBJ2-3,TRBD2,TGTGCCAGTAGTATGGTGGGACTAGCGTCGCAGTATTTT,CASSMVGLASQYF
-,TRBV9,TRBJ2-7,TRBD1,TGTGCCAGCAGCGTATCAGGGACAGGGCCCTACGAGCAGTACTTC,CASSVSGTGPYEQYF
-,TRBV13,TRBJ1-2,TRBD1,TGTGCCAGCAGCTCGACAGGGGGCTCGTCGTCGGCGTGGGGCTACACCTTC,CASSSTGGSSSAWGYTF
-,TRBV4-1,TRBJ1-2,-,TGCGCCAGCAGCCCAACCACGGTTCGGGGGGCTAACTATGGCTACACCTTC,CASSPTTVRGANYGYTF
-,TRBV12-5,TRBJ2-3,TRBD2,TGTGCTAGTGGTTTCTCTGCCGGGACTAGGGGAGCGGGAGATACGCAGTATTTT,CASGFSAGTRGAGDTQYF
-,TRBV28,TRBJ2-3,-,TGTGCCAGCAGTTTATCTGTGGCTGGTTGGGCGCGGGGATTCACAGATACGCAGTATTTT,CASSLSVAGWARGFTDTQYF
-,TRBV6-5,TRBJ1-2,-,TGTGCCAGCAGTTACTCGCACAGTGGGTATGGCTACACCTTC,CASSYSHSGYGYTF
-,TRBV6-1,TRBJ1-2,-,TGTGCCAGCAGTGTAGGGAGCGATGGCTACACCTTC,CASSVGSDGYTF
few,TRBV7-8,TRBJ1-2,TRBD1,TGTGCCAGCAGCCGCGGACAGGGGACGGATGGCTACACCTTC,CASSRGQGTDGYTF
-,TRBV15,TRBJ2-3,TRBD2,TGTGCCACCAGCATCGAAGCGGGAGCTTCCACAGATACGCAGTATTTT,CATSIEAGASTDTQYF
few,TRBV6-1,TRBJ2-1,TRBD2,TGTGCCAGCAGTGAAGCCTTCGGGACTAGCGGGAGTGGCAATGAGCAGTTCTTC,CASSEAFGTSGSGNEQFF
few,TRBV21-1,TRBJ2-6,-,TGTGCCAGCAGCCCCGGGGAGGGAGCTGGGGCCAACGTCCTGACTTTC,CASSPGEGAGANVLTF
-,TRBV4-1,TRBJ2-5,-,TGCGCCAGCAGCCAAGAGGGCCGCTTAGAGGGAGAGACCCAGTACTTC,CASSQEGRLEGETQYF
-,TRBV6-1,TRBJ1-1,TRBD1,TGTGCCAGCAGGGAACGGGACGTGGCAGGGGGACCCTTTGAAGCTTTCTTT,CASRERDVAGGPFEAFF
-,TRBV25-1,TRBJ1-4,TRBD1,TGTGCCAGCAGTGGAATCATTCCGGGACAGGGTAATGAAAAACTGTTTTTT,CASSGIIPGQGNEKLFF
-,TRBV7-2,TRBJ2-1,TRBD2,TGTGCCAGCAGCTTAGGTCGACTAGCGGCAAACAATGAGCAGTTCTTC,CASSLGRLAANNEQFF
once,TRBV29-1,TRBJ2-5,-,TGCAGCGTTGAAGGACTAGAATTAGAGACCCAGTACTTC,CSVEGLELETQYF
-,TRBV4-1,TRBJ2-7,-,TGCGCCAGCAGCCAAGGGAGACAGGTGCGTTTATACGAGCAGTACTTC,CASSQGRQVRLYEQYF
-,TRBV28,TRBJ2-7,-,TGTGCCAGCAAAGCTGGTGGGCCGAGCTCCTACGAGCAGTACTTC,CASKAGGPSSYEQYF
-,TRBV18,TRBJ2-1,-,TGTGCCAGCTCACCATCACGCGGGACCCCTGAGCAGTTCTTC,CASSPSRGTPEQFF
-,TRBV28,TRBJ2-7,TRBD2,TGTGCCAGCACCCTTAGCGGGAGGGCCTACGAGCAGTACTTC,CASTLSGRAYEQYF
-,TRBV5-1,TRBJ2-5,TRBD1,TGCGCCAGCAGCTTGAGGGGGCAGGGACAGGGAGAGACCCAGTACTTC,CASSLRGQGQGETQYF
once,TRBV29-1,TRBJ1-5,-,TGCAGCGTTGCTGAGGGAAATAGCAATCAGCCCCAGCATTTT,CSVAEGNSNQPQHF
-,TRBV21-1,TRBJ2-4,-,TGTGCCAGCCCGGACAGTTCCAAAAACATTCAGTACTTC,CASPDSSKNIQYF
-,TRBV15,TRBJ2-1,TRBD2,TGTGCCACCAGCAGACGGGGACTAGCGGGGTTTTACAATGAGCAGTTCTTC,CATSRRGLAGFYNEQFF
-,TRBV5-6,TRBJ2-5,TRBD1,TGTGCCAGCAGCTCATGGGGACAGGGGGTTCTTGGAGAGACCCAGTACTTC,CASSSWGQGVLGETQYF
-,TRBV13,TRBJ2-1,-,TGTGCCAGCAGCTTGCCTCGGCTAGACCCCAATGTGTGGAATGAGCAGTTCTTC,CASSLPRLDPNVWNEQFF
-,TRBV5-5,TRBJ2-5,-,TGTGCCAGCAGCACACTAGCCGGGCTTTTTGGACAGACCCAGTACTTC,CASSTLAGLFGQTQYF
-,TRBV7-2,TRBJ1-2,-,TGTGCCAGCAGCTCCCAATCTGTTGCGATCACCTTC,CASSSQSVAITF
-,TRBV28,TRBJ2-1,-,TGTGCCAGCAGTTTCCCACCCTGGAGGGAGGGGGGCAATGAGCAGTTCTTC,CASSFPPWREGGNEQFF
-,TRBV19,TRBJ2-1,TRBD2,TGTGCCAGCAATAGCGGGAGCTCCTACAATGAGCAGTTCTTC,CASNSGSSYNEQFF
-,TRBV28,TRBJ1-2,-,TGTGCCAGCAGTTTATGGGGCCAGGGGAAGGACGGCTACACCTTC,CASSLWGQGKDGYTF
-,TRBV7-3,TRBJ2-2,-,TGTGCCAGCAGCCCACGACCTGGGACGGGAGTGGGAGTTGCGAACACCGGGGAGCTGTTTTTT,CASSPRPGTGVGVANTGELFF
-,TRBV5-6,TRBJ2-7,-,TGTGCCAGCAGCTTGGAAGTGTGGGGGCTACCCTACGAGCAGTACTTC,CASSLEVWGLPYEQYF
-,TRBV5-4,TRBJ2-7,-,TGTGCCAGCAGTCACGCAGGGGTCGGGTCCTACGAGCAGTACTTC,CASSHAGVGSYEQYF
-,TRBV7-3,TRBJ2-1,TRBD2,TGTGCCAGCAGCCACACTAGCGGGAGAACTCCTGAGCAGTTCTTC,CASSHTSGRTPEQFF
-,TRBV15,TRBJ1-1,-,TGTGCCACCAGCAGAGGCCGAGGGGGGGAGAACACTGAAGCTTTCTTT,CATSRGRGGENTEAFF